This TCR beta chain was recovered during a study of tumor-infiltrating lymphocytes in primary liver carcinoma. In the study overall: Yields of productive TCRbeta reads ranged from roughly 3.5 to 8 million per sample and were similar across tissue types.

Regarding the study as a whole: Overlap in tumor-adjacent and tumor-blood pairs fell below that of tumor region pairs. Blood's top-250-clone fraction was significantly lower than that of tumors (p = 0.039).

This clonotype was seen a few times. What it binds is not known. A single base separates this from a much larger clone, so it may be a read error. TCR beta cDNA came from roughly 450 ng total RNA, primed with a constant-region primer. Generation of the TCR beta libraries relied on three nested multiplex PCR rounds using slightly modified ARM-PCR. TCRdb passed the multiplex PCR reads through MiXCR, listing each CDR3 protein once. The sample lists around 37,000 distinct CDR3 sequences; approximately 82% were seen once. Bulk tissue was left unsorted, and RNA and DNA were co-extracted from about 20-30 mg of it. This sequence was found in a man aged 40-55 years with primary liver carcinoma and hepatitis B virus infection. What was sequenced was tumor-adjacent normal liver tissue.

The CDR3 loop reads CAWNVRSGGEQFF. The CDR3 DNA reads TGTGCCTGGAATGTCCGGTCAGGGGGTGAGCAGTTCTTC. V and J are TRBV30 and TRBJ2-1, with TRBD1 identical over 7 bases. The junction had 9 bases not matched to a gene; V was cut back by 4 bases and J by 9 bases. This CDR3 is built from 13 residues. Germline V gives CDR1 GTSNPN, CDR2 SVGIG (reference sequence).